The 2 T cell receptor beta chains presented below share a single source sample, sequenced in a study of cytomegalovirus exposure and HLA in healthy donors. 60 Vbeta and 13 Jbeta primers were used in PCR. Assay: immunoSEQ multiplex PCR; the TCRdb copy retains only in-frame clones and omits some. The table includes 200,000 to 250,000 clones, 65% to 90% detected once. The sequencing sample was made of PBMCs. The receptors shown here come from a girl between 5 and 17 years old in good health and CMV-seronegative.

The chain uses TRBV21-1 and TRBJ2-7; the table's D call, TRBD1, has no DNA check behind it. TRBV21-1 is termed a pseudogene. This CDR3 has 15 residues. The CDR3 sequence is CASTPDRGCPYEQYF. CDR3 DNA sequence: TGTGCCAGCACCCCGGACAGGGGGTGCCCCTACGAGCAGTACTTC.

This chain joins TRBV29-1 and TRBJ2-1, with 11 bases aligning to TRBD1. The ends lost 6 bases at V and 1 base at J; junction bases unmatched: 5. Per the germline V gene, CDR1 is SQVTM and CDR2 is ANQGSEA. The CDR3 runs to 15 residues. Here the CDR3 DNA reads TGCAGCGTCAACCGGGACAGGGGGTCCTACAATGAGCAGTTCTTC. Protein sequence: CSVNRDRGSYNEQFF.